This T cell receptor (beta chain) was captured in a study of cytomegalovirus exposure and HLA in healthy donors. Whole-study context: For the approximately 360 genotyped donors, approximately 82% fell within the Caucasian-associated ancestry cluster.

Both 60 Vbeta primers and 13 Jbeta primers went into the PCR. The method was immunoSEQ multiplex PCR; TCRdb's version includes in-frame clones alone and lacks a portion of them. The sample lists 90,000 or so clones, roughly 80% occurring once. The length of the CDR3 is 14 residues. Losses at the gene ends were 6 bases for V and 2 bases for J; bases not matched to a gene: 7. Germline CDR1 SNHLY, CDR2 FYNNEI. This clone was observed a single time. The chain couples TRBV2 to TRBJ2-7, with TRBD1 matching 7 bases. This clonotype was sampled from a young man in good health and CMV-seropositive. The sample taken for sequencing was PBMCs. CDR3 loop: CASSERDRTYEQYF. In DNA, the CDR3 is TGTGCCAGCAGCGAACGGGACAGAACCTACGAGCAGTACTTC.